A selection of T cell receptor beta chains follows, all from one sample in a study of blood T cell repertoires in COVID-19. Here immunoSEQ multiplex PCR was the method, and the copy in TCRdb shows in-frame clones only, minus some. The table records just over 200,000 clones, 80% of them present only once. The sample was peripheral blood. These receptors all come from a woman in her seventies with acute or convalescent COVID-19. Both conserved end residues are part of each CDR3. Each record gives: D gene, clone size, V gene, J gene, CDR3 DNA, CDR3 protein. D genes are given only for firm matches. Size is stated for part of the rows, as once, few or many counts, or as a class when the clone is expanded.

d_call: NA; clone_size: NA; v_call: TRBV29-1; j_call: TRBJ2-1; cdr3_nt: TGCAGCACCCTACTCTTGGGGAGCTCCTACAATGAGCAGTTCTTC; cdr3_aa: CSTLLLGSSYNEQFF
d_call: NA; clone_size: NA; v_call: TRBV5-1; j_call: TRBJ1-3; cdr3_nt: TGCGCCAGCAGCAAACAGAGCTCTGGAAACACCATATATTTT; cdr3_aa: CASSKQSSGNTIYF
d_call: NA; clone_size: NA; v_call: TRBV7-2; j_call: TRBJ2-7; cdr3_nt: TGTGCCAGCAGTCAAAGGGGCAGCGTTATCCGCGAGCAGTACTTC; cdr3_aa: CASSQRGSVIREQYF
d_call: TRBD1; clone_size: NA; v_call: TRBV7-9; j_call: TRBJ1-2; cdr3_nt: TGTGCCAGCAGCACATGGGACAGGAACTATGGCTACACCTTC; cdr3_aa: CASSTWDRNYGYTF
d_call: TRBD2; clone_size: once; v_call: TRBV18; j_call: TRBJ2-1; cdr3_nt: TGTGCCAGCTCACAGGAGCGGGAGCCCTCAGGCGAGCAGTTCTTC; cdr3_aa: CASSQEREPSGEQFF
d_call: NA; clone_size: NA; v_call: TRBV2; j_call: TRBJ2-2; cdr3_nt: TGTGCCAGCACCATGACAGGGAACACCGGGGAGCTGTTTTTT; cdr3_aa: CASTMTGNTGELFF
d_call: TRBD1; clone_size: NA; v_call: TRBV18; j_call: TRBJ2-3; cdr3_nt: TGTGCCAGCTCCCCCGGGACAGGGCCCACAGATACGCAGTATTTT; cdr3_aa: CASSPGTGPTDTQYF
d_call: TRBD2; clone_size: NA; v_call: TRBV19; j_call: TRBJ2-1; cdr3_nt: TGTGCCAGTAGTATATTCGGACTAGCGGGTTACAATGAGCAGTTCTTC; cdr3_aa: CASSIFGLAGYNEQFF
d_call: NA; clone_size: NA; v_call: TRBV21-1; j_call: TRBJ2-7; cdr3_nt: TGTGCCAGCAGCTCCCATAGCGGGAGGGCCAACGAGCAGTACTTC; cdr3_aa: CASSSHSGRANEQYF
d_call: TRBD2; clone_size: once; v_call: TRBV6-5; j_call: TRBJ2-1; cdr3_nt: TGTGCCAGCAGTAACCTAGCGGGGATTGACAATGAGCAGTTCTTC; cdr3_aa: CASSNLAGIDNEQFF
d_call: TRBD1; clone_size: NA; v_call: TRBV6-4; j_call: TRBJ2-1; cdr3_nt: TGTGCCAGCAGTGACTCAGGGGATAGCGTCAGGGGGCAGCAGTTCTTC; cdr3_aa: CASSDSGDSVRGQQFF
d_call: NA; clone_size: NA; v_call: TRBV18; j_call: TRBJ1-5; cdr3_nt: TGTGCCAGCTCACCGGACACTAGCAATCAGCCCCAGCATTTT; cdr3_aa: CASSPDTSNQPQHF
d_call: NA; clone_size: NA; v_call: TRBV10-3; j_call: TRBJ1-5; cdr3_nt: TGTGCCATCAGTGAGCCGAAAGCGGGGGGCAATCAGCCCCAGCATTTT; cdr3_aa: CAISEPKAGGNQPQHF
d_call: NA; clone_size: NA; v_call: TRBV9; j_call: TRBJ1-3; cdr3_nt: TGTGCCAGCAGCGCCGAACAGGGCCATTACTCTGGAAACACCATATATTTT; cdr3_aa: CASSAEQGHYSGNTIYF
d_call: NA; clone_size: NA; v_call: TRBV10-3; j_call: TRBJ1-6; cdr3_nt: TGTGCCATCAGTGATCAGGGCAGGCAGGATAATTCACCCCTCCACTTT; cdr3_aa: CAISDQGRQDNSPLHF
d_call: NA; clone_size: NA; v_call: TRBV18; j_call: TRBJ2-7; cdr3_nt: TGTGCCAGCTCACCGGGTCAGGGGAAATACGAGCAGTACTTC; cdr3_aa: CASSPGQGKYEQYF
d_call: TRBD2; clone_size: NA; v_call: TRBV28; j_call: TRBJ2-1; cdr3_nt: TGTGCCAGCAGTTTAGCGGGAGGAAGCTCCTACAATGAGCAGTTCTTC; cdr3_aa: CASSLAGGSSYNEQFF
d_call: NA; clone_size: NA; v_call: TRBV9; j_call: TRBJ2-1; cdr3_nt: TGTGCCAGCAGCGTAGGGGTTGGGAGTGGCAATGAGCAGTTCTTC; cdr3_aa: CASSVGVGSGNEQFF
d_call: TRBD1; clone_size: NA; v_call: TRBV7-2; j_call: TRBJ2-2; cdr3_nt: TGTGCCAGCAGCTTAGAGGGACAGGCCACCGGGGAGCTGTTTTTT; cdr3_aa: CASSLEGQATGELFF
d_call: NA; clone_size: NA; v_call: TRBV21-1; j_call: TRBJ2-1; cdr3_nt: TGTGCCAGCAGCAAAGACTTAGGACTAGCGGGAGGGAGCTCCTACAATGAGCAGTTCTTC; cdr3_aa: CASSKDLGLAGGSSYNEQFF
d_call: NA; clone_size: NA; v_call: TRBV5-6; j_call: TRBJ2-3; cdr3_nt: TGTGCCAGCAGCGCACTACGCACAGATACGCAGTATTTT; cdr3_aa: CASSALRTDTQYF
d_call: TRBD1; clone_size: NA; v_call: TRBV2; j_call: TRBJ1-4; cdr3_nt: TGTGCCAGCAGAGCTGGGACAGAAAATGAAAAACTGTTTTTT; cdr3_aa: CASRAGTENEKLFF
d_call: NA; clone_size: NA; v_call: TRBV2; j_call: TRBJ2-7; cdr3_nt: TGTGCCAGCAGTCCTTACTACGAGCAGTACTTC; cdr3_aa: CASSPYYEQYF
d_call: TRBD2; clone_size: NA; v_call: TRBV6-6; j_call: TRBJ2-3; cdr3_nt: TGTGCCAGCAGTTCCCCGGGACTAGTGCCCACAGATACGCAGTATTTT; cdr3_aa: CASSSPGLVPTDTQYF
d_call: TRBD1; clone_size: few; v_call: TRBV29-1; j_call: TRBJ2-6; cdr3_nt: TGCAGCGTGGCCGGGACAGCTTTTAGCTCTGGGGCCAACGTCCTGACTTTC; cdr3_aa: CSVAGTAFSSGANVLTF
d_call: NA; clone_size: few; v_call: TRBV28; j_call: TRBJ2-3; cdr3_nt: TGTGCCAGCAGTTTGGGGCGGAACACAGATACGCAGTATTTT; cdr3_aa: CASSLGRNTDTQYF
d_call: TRBD2; clone_size: few; v_call: TRBV28; j_call: TRBJ2-1; cdr3_nt: TGTGCCAGCAGTTTATGGGGGAGGACTAGCGGGGAGGGGAATGAGCAGTTCTTC; cdr3_aa: CASSLWGRTSGEGNEQFF
d_call: NA; clone_size: NA; v_call: TRBV20-1; j_call: TRBJ2-3; cdr3_nt: TGCAGTGCTAGTTTCCAGGAAGATACGCAGTATTTT; cdr3_aa: CSASFQEDTQYF
d_call: NA; clone_size: NA; v_call: TRBV6-5; j_call: TRBJ1-3; cdr3_nt: TGTGCCAGCAGGGCGGCAAGCTCTGGAAACACCATATATTTT; cdr3_aa: CASRAASSGNTIYF
d_call: NA; clone_size: NA; v_call: TRBV5-1; j_call: TRBJ2-5; cdr3_nt: TGCGCCAGCAGCTTTACATTTCAAGAGACCCAGTACTTC; cdr3_aa: CASSFTFQETQYF
d_call: TRBD1; clone_size: NA; v_call: TRBV6-5; j_call: TRBJ1-5; cdr3_nt: TGTGCCAGCTCCAGAGGGGACAGGGGGAATCAGCCCCAGCATTTT; cdr3_aa: CASSRGDRGNQPQHF
d_call: TRBD2; clone_size: NA; v_call: TRBV3-1/TRBV3-2; j_call: TRBJ2-2; cdr3_nt: TGTGCCAGCAGGACTAGCGGGAGCTCCGGGGAGCTGTTTTTT; cdr3_aa: CASRTSGSSGELFF
d_call: NA; clone_size: NA; v_call: TRBV21-1; j_call: TRBJ2-3; cdr3_nt: TGTGCCAGCAGCAAAGCCAAGGGACTAGCGGGAGTCAGGGATACGCAGTATTTT; cdr3_aa: CASSKAKGLAGVRDTQYF
d_call: TRBD1; clone_size: NA; v_call: TRBV6-1; j_call: TRBJ1-2; cdr3_nt: TGTGCCAGCAGAGAAGGGACAGGGATCTATGGCTACACCTTC; cdr3_aa: CASREGTGIYGYTF
d_call: TRBD1; clone_size: few; v_call: TRBV6-5; j_call: TRBJ2-7; cdr3_nt: TGTGCCAGCAGTTCCCCGGGACAGACCGCCTACGAGCAGTACTTC; cdr3_aa: CASSSPGQTAYEQYF
d_call: TRBD2; clone_size: NA; v_call: TRBV6-1; j_call: TRBJ2-5; cdr3_nt: TGTGCCAGCAGTGAAGCGGGTGGGTTAGCTAGCGGCCAAGAGACCCAGTACTTC; cdr3_aa: CASSEAGGLASGQETQYF
d_call: TRBD2; clone_size: few; v_call: TRBV6-2/TRBV6-3; j_call: TRBJ2-4; cdr3_nt: TGTGCCAGCAGTTACTCAGAGCGGGAGTTGTACATTCAGTACTTC; cdr3_aa: CASSYSERELYIQYF
d_call: TRBD2; clone_size: NA; v_call: TRBV18; j_call: TRBJ2-7; cdr3_nt: TGTGCCAGCTCACCATTAGCGGGAGGGCCCTCGAAGGAGCAGTACTTC; cdr3_aa: CASSPLAGGPSKEQYF
d_call: NA; clone_size: NA; v_call: TRBV19; j_call: TRBJ1-1; cdr3_nt: TGTGCCAGTAGTATACCTGGGGCCGACACTGAAGCTTTCTTT; cdr3_aa: CASSIPGADTEAFF
d_call: NA; clone_size: once; v_call: TRBV3-1/TRBV3-2; j_call: TRBJ1-1; cdr3_nt: TGTGCCAGCAGGCTTACAGGTGGTAACACTGAAGCTTTCTTT; cdr3_aa: CASRLTGGNTEAFF
d_call: NA; clone_size: once; v_call: TRBV5-5; j_call: TRBJ1-5; cdr3_nt: TGTGCCAGCAGCTGGGCGGACATTGCCAATCAGCCCCAGCATTTT; cdr3_aa: CASSWADIANQPQHF
d_call: TRBD1; clone_size: NA; v_call: TRBV28; j_call: TRBJ1-2; cdr3_nt: TGTGCCAGCAGTTTCCCCAGACAGGGGGGGTATGGCTACACCTTC; cdr3_aa: CASSFPRQGGYGYTF
d_call: TRBD2; clone_size: NA; v_call: TRBV6-5; j_call: TRBJ2-3; cdr3_nt: TGTGCCAGCAGTTTGCGGGAGGGCTTAGATACGCAGTATTTT; cdr3_aa: CASSLREGLDTQYF
d_call: TRBD2; clone_size: NA; v_call: TRBV12-5; j_call: TRBJ2-3; cdr3_nt: TGTGCTAGTGGTTTGGGACTAGCAACAGATACGCAGTATTTT; cdr3_aa: CASGLGLATDTQYF
d_call: TRBD1; clone_size: NA; v_call: TRBV5-4; j_call: TRBJ2-6; cdr3_nt: TGTGCCAGCAGCGCGGACAGGAGCTCTGGGGCCAACGTCCTGACTTTC; cdr3_aa: CASSADRSSGANVLTF
d_call: TRBD1; clone_size: NA; v_call: TRBV20-1; j_call: TRBJ1-1; cdr3_nt: TGCAGTGCTAGTGACAGGGGGCGGAGTGACACTGAAGCTTTCTTT; cdr3_aa: CSASDRGRSDTEAFF
d_call: NA; clone_size: NA; v_call: TRBV2; j_call: TRBJ2-4; cdr3_nt: TGTGCCAGCAGTGAAACAGGGTGGGAGAACATTCAGTACTTC; cdr3_aa: CASSETGWENIQYF
d_call: TRBD1; clone_size: few; v_call: TRBV28; j_call: TRBJ1-1; cdr3_nt: TGTGCCAGCAGTTCTGCGGGACAGGGGGACACTGAAGCTTTCTTT; cdr3_aa: CASSSAGQGDTEAFF
d_call: NA; clone_size: few; v_call: TRBV28; j_call: TRBJ1-2; cdr3_nt: TGTGCCAGCAGGATGGCGGGGGGGCGAGAGGGCTACACCTTC; cdr3_aa: CASRMAGGREGYTF
d_call: TRBD2; clone_size: few; v_call: TRBV11-3; j_call: TRBJ2-1; cdr3_nt: TGTGCCAGCAGCCCGAGGATTAGCGGGAGACTCAATGAGCAGTTCTTC; cdr3_aa: CASSPRISGRLNEQFF
d_call: TRBD2; clone_size: NA; v_call: TRBV11-2; j_call: TRBJ2-2; cdr3_nt: TGTGCCAGCAGACCCGTCTCTAGCGGGAGCCCCACCGGGGAGCTGTTTTTT; cdr3_aa: CASRPVSSGSPTGELFF
d_call: NA; clone_size: NA; v_call: TRBV7-9; j_call: TRBJ1-2; cdr3_nt: TGTGCCAGCACCGGGACCATACAGGGCTACTATGGCTACACCTTC; cdr3_aa: CASTGTIQGYYGYTF
d_call: TRBD2; clone_size: NA; v_call: TRBV30; j_call: TRBJ2-2; cdr3_nt: TGTGCCTGGAGAGGGAGACTAGCTTATTCCGGGGAGCTGTTTTTT; cdr3_aa: CAWRGRLAYSGELFF
d_call: NA; clone_size: NA; v_call: TRBV5-4; j_call: TRBJ2-2; cdr3_nt: TGTGCCAGCAGCTTGGTATGGGGAGGGGGCACCGGGGAGCTGTTTTTT; cdr3_aa: CASSLVWGGGTGELFF
d_call: TRBD1; clone_size: NA; v_call: TRBV5-5; j_call: TRBJ1-3; cdr3_nt: TGTGCCAGCAGCTGGGAAGGGACAGGGGGTGGAAACACCATATATTTT; cdr3_aa: CASSWEGTGGGNTIYF
d_call: NA; clone_size: NA; v_call: TRBV12-2; j_call: TRBJ2-1; cdr3_nt: TGTGCAAGTCGCTTAGGACGGACTGCCTCCTACAATGAGCAGTTCTTC; cdr3_aa: CASRLGRTASYNEQFF
d_call: TRBD2; clone_size: few; v_call: TRBV4-2; j_call: TRBJ2-7; cdr3_nt: TGTGCCAGCAGCCCCTTTAGCACCTCAAGACTAGCGGGAGAATCCTACGAGCAGTACTTC; cdr3_aa: CASSPFSTSRLAGESYEQYF
d_call: NA; clone_size: NA; v_call: TRBV5-4; j_call: TRBJ2-7; cdr3_nt: TGTGCCAGCAGCTTCGACAGGCACTACGAGCAGTACTTC; cdr3_aa: CASSFDRHYEQYF
d_call: TRBD2; clone_size: NA; v_call: TRBV27; j_call: TRBJ2-2; cdr3_nt: TGTGCCAGCAGTTTCGGTATCAGAGCGGGGACGAACACCGGGGAGCTGTTTTTT; cdr3_aa: CASSFGIRAGTNTGELFF
d_call: TRBD2; clone_size: NA; v_call: TRBV18; j_call: TRBJ2-2; cdr3_nt: TGTGCCAGCTCACCACGGACTAGTAGACTGGCCGGGGAGCTGTTTTTT; cdr3_aa: CASSPRTSRLAGELFF